This T cell receptor beta chain stems from a study of ipilimumab plus nivolumab after autologous stem cell transplantation. Turning to the study itself: Typical patient got a few ipilimumab doses and about eight nivolumab doses (median). Myeloma cases were transplant-naive high-risk or relapsed within 3 years post first autologous transplant.

This clone came up once. V lost 3 bases to trimming and J lost 14 bases; unmatched junction nucleotides: 12. Germline V CDR1 and CDR2: LNHDA, SQIVND (reference sequence). The CDR3 length is 14 residues. Checkpoint therapy with ipilimumab 1 mg/kg began 14 to 28 days after transplant. Through week 26, nivolumab 3 mg/kg IV was given weeks 1, 4, 7, 10, then biweekly. TCRdb's table, derived via immunoSEQ multiplex PCR, lists solely in-frame clones and lacks some. The table lists about 43,000 clones, nearly 90% of them singletons, with nearly 0.9% in the top ten. The source of this sequence is a male donor with multiple myeloma. This material consisted of PBMCs, taken in a trial of ipilimumab plus nivolumab as post-transplant consolidation. The chain has TRBV19 and TRBJ2-3; 9 bases agree with TRBD2. CDR3 nucleotides: TGTGCCAGTAGTATGAATTCTGGGCTAGCGGGGAGGTATTTT. Its translation is CASSMNSGLAGRYF.